This T cell receptor (beta chain) is drawn from a study of molecular identifiers for immune sequencing clone quantification (dated by TCRdb to 2016 to 2019). For the study in its entirety: For a replicate experiment, the RNA from either around 20,000 or 99,000 naive CD8 T cells was divided into five aliquots, and four of those aliquots went on to sequencing. This methods study benchmarked molecular-identifier clustering-based TCR repertoire sequencing (MIDCIRS) and TCR RNA copy counting, using CD8 T cells to do so.

This clonotype was found a few times. Its antigen is not yet known. The sample holds no much larger clone one base away, and base qualities are not on file. V loses 5 bases at its end and J loses 2 bases; junction bases beyond the gene matches: 4. Reading the germline V gene (reference sequence) gives CDR1 SEHNR and CDR2 FQNEAQ. The CDR3 holds 14 amino acids from the cysteine to the phenylalanine. The retained sequence is limited to the CDR3, 42 bases, with the frame set at the first base. Libraries of naive CD8 T cells were built from anywhere between about 17,000 and 1,000,000 sorted cells, with 10%, 30% or 50% of the purified RNA used. Naive CD8 T cells were FACS-sorted as CD8+CD4-CCR7+CD45RA+ on a BD FACSAria II into RLT Plus buffer. To test detection sensitivity, Jurkat RNA equal to fewer than 13 TCR copies was added to samples of about 20,000-1,100,000 naive CD8 T cells. Enrichment of CD8 T cells was performed with RosetteSep CD8+ T Cell Enrichment Cocktail and Ficoll-Paque, after which ACK red cell lysis was carried out.

The research as a whole found: In CMV-specific effector cells, clones with more than 20 RNA copies contained over 99% of molecules, whereas in naive cells such clones contained under 1% of molecules. Modeling estimated around 3.2 recovered TCR RNA copies per cell, compared with about ten by digital PCR, which implies approximately 30% capture efficiency. Highly expanded clone sizes could be underestimated if identical TCR molecules share a barcode. Without barcode sub-clustering, chimeric consensus sequences inflated TCR diversity; chimeras reached as high as 47%. The naive libraries included spiked-in Jurkat TCR RNA (around 10 copies' worth), and this RNA is not part of the donor repertoire. A single cell's worth of spiked-in Jurkat TCR RNA was reported detectable even among one million naive CD8 T cells.

The library was generated by PCR. Sequencing took place on an Illumina HiSeq 4000. Bulk TCR libraries were prepared as previously described, using TCR primers listed in Table S5. Purification of total RNA was performed with the Qiagen AllPrep DNA/RNA kit. Before any analysis, reads coming from multiple sequencing runs of the same library were combined into one pool. Concerning the study's data processing: Reads were retained only if their TCR constant sequence matched exactly, and those retained reads were trimmed to 150 nt and grouped according to their 12-nt molecular barcodes. Within each barcode group, reads were sub-clustered at a 15% Levenshtein threshold, and quality-weighted consensus sequences were built per RNA molecule. Non-functional sequences were removed, as were lower-count sequences one edit away from another. Based on fitting two negative binomial distributions, any barcode sub-cluster with under 20% of the maximum read count was discarded. TCRdb redid the processing of the public reads, applying fastp at Q25 and MiXCR, and retained in-frame beta chains. Identical CDR3 protein sequences are pooled into one entry, listed with their most common genes and DNA. The V and J calls reflect TCRdb's pipeline rather than the authors' work. The sample table records about 640,000 distinct CDR3 sequences; just under 20% of these occur just once. The ten largest account for 0.85% of the sample.

The chain was built from TRBV7-9 and TRBJ1-1; 8 junctional bases match TRBD1. Sequencing was done on a sample of naive CD8+ T cells from blood, with Jurkat cell RNA spiked in. The cell subset or site label, read with the paper, signifies: FACS-sorted CD8+CD4-CCR7+CD45RA+ naive T cells. The clonotype originates from a human donor in good health. Some libraries in this study had Jurkat cell RNA spiked in. Here the CDR3 is given as CASSDGTGNTEAFF. Read as DNA, the sequence is TGTGCCAGCAGCGACGGGACAGGTAACACTGAAGCTTTCTTT.